The 9 T cell receptor beta chains below were found in one sample sequenced in a study of cytomegalovirus exposure and HLA in healthy donors. Assay: immunoSEQ multiplex PCR; the TCRdb copy retains only in-frame clones and omits some. The repertoire holds 150,000 or so clones, around nine tenths seen once, with 1.4% in the top ten. The specimen was PBMCs. The receptors originated from a woman aged 30 to 39 in good health and CMV-seronegative.

The table lists this clone with a few counts. The chain employs TRBV5-5 and TRBJ1-6, with 10 bases that match TRBD1. V lost 4 bases, J lost 7 bases, and 2 bases stayed unmatched. This CDR3 contains 14 residues. CDR1 is SGHKS and CDR2 is YYEKEE in the germline V gene (reference sequence). DNA of the CDR3: TGTGCCAGCAGCATGGGACAGGGGAATTCACCCCTCCACTTT. Translating it yields CASSMGQGNSPLHF.

The V and J genes are TRBV5-4 and TRBJ1-1; TRBD1 matches at 7 bases. Germline assignment: CDR1 SGHNT and CDR2 YYREEE (reference sequence). V shed 3 bases, J shed 1 base, and the junction held 3 bases outside the gene matches. CDR3 length equals 14 residues. The DNA of the CDR3 is TGTGCCAGCAGCTCCCGGGACAGGAACACTGAAGCTTTCTTT. Translation gives CASSSRDRNTEAFF.

A single count supports this clone. The V and J genes are TRBV2 and TRBJ1-4; TRBD1 aligns across 7 bases. V lost 6 bases and J lost 0; bases outside the gene matches: 10. CDR1 and CDR2 (germline): SNHLY, FYNNEI. The CDR3 loop spans 17 amino acids. The chain's CDR3 is CASSLRQGDATNEKLFF. The CDR3 DNA sequence: TGTGCCAGCAGCCTGCGACAGGGAGATGCAACTAATGAAAAACTGTTTTTT.

V gene TRBV18 combines with J gene TRBJ1-2; D is possibly TRBD1 (5 bases). Trimming removed 4 bases at V and 3 bases at J, with 9 bases between. The CDR3 runs 13 residues. The germline V gene has CDR1 KGHSH and CDR2 LQKENI. In DNA form, the CDR3 reads TGTGCCAGCTCACAGGGGCAGGACTATGGCTACACCTTC. It is translated as CASSQGQDYGYTF. The full variable domain, in which reference TRBV18 and TRBJ1-2 provide the parts outside the CDR3, is NAGVMQNPRHLVRRRGQEARLRCSPMKGHSHVYWYRQLPEEGLKFMVYLQKENIIDESGMPKERFSAEFPKEGPSILRIQQVVRGDSAAYFCASSQGQDYGYTFGSGTRLTVV.

The CDR3 loop is CASSPGTGLNYEQYF. The CDR3 region has the DNA TGTGCCAGCAGCCCGGGGACAGGATTGAACTACGAGCAGTACTTC. The V gene is TRBV11-1, the J gene TRBJ2-7, with 8 bases lining up with TRBD1. This CDR3 is built from 15 residues. Germline V CDR1 and CDR2: SGHAT, FQDESV (reference sequence). Trimming removed 5 bases from V and 3 bases from J; junction bases left unmatched: 9.

This rearrangement joins TRBV6-1 to TRBJ1-1; 8 bases agree with TRBD1. In germline, CDR1 is MNHNS, CDR2 SASEGT. V dropped 2 bases and J dropped 5; count of bases not matched to a gene: 13. The CDR3 consists of 17 residues. The CDR3 protein is CASSELPVTGGWTEAFF. DNA of the CDR3: TGTGCCAGCAGTGAACTACCGGTCACAGGGGGGTGGACTGAAGCTTTCTTT.

This chain joins TRBV5-1 and TRBJ2-7, with 7 bases lining up with TRBD1. Per the germline V gene, CDR1 is SGHRS and CDR2 is YFSETQ. The CDR3 extends over 13 amino acids. Losses at the gene ends were 5 bases for V and 6 bases for J; bases not matched to a gene: 8. DNA of the CDR3: TGCGCCAGCAGGTATGACAGGGTAGGCGAGCAGTACTTC. Its translation is CASRYDRVGEQYF.

The chain uses TRBV18 and TRBJ1-1, with 8 bases matching TRBD1. Germline trimming cut 1 base from V and 1 base from J; bases unmatched to any gene: 20. This CDR3 has 21 residues. Germline CDR1 and CDR2: KGHSH and LQKENI. CDR3 in amino acids: CASSPRLTDRAIKNPNTEAFF. CDR3 sequence (DNA): TGTGCCAGCTCACCACGGCTTACGGACAGGGCTATTAAAAATCCGAACACTGAAGCTTTCTTT.

V gene TRBV6-5 combines with J gene TRBJ2-7, with a tentative D call TRBD2 (5 bases). This CDR3 is built from 13 residues. Germline CDR1 and CDR2: MNHEY and SVGAGI. Trimming took 5 bases from V and 2 from J, leaving 10 bases between them. DNA for the CDR3: TGTGCCAGCAGTCGGGCAGCGGCCTACGAGCAGTACTTC. This sequence encodes CASSRAAAYEQYF.